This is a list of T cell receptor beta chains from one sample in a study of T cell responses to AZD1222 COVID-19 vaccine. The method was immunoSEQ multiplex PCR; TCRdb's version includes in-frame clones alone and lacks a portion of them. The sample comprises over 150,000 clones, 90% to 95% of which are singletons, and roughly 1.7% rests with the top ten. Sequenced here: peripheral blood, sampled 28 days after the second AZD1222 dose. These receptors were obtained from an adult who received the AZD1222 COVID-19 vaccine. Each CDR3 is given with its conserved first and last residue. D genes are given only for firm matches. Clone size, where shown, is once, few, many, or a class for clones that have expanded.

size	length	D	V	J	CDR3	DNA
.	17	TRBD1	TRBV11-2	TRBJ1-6	CASSLVGQGFYNSPLHF	TGTGCCAGCAGCTTAGTGGGACAGGGTTTCTATAATTCACCCCTCCACTTT
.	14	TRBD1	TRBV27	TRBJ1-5	CASKTGGVSQPQHF	TGTGCCAGCAAAACAGGGGGCGTCAGTCAGCCCCAGCATTTT
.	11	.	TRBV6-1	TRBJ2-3	CASSEVDTQYF	TGTGCCAGCAGCGAAGTGGATACGCAGTATTTT
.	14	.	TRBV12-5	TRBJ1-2	CASGSGTRTYGYTF	TGTGCTAGTGGCTCCGGGACACGGACCTATGGCTACACCTTC
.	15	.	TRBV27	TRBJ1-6	CASRDETDFNSPLHF	TGTGCCAGCAGAGATGAGACAGATTTTAATTCACCCCTCCACTTT
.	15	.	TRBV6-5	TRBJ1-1	CASSFGLSGPTEAFF	TGTGCCAGCAGTTTCGGACTCTCGGGCCCTACTGAAGCTTTCTTT
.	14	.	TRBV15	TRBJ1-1	CATSKAAGNTEAFF	TGTGCCACCAGCAAAGCGGCAGGGAACACTGAAGCTTTCTTT
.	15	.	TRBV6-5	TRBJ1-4	CASSFLTATNEKLFF	TGTGCCAGCAGTTTCCTAACAGCAACTAATGAAAAACTGTTTTTT
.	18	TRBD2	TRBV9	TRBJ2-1	CASSGLGLAGGSYNEQFF	TGTGCCAGCAGCGGTCTGGGACTAGCGGGGGGAAGTTACAATGAGCAGTTCTTC
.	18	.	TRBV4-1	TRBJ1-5	CASSQEGIEAVGNQPQHF	TGCGCCAGCAGCCAAGAAGGAATCGAGGCTGTCGGGAATCAGCCCCAGCATTTT
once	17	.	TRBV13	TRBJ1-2	CASSPPRGRINGIGYTF	TGTGCCAGCAGCCCACCTCGGGGACGGATTAATGGTATCGGCTACACCTTC
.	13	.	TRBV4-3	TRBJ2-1	CASSQPGQREQFF	TGCGCCAGCAGCCAGCCCGGACAGCGGGAGCAGTTCTTC
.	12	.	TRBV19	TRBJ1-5	CASSHPRQPQHF	TGTGCCAGTAGTCACCCCAGGCAGCCCCAGCATTTT
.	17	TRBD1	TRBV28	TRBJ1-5	CASTERTGEYSNQPQHF	TGTGCCAGCACCGAGAGGACAGGCGAGTATAGCAATCAGCCCCAGCATTTT
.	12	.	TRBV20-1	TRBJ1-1	CSASTGRTEAFF	TGCAGTGCTAGTACGGGGCGGACTGAAGCTTTCTTT
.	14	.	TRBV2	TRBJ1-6	CASSDSYNNSPLHF	TGTGCCAGCAGTGACAGTTACAACAATTCACCCCTCCACTTT
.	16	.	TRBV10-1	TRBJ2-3	CASSEVAGANVDTQYF	TGCGCCAGCAGTGAGGTGGCAGGGGCGAACGTGGATACGCAGTATTTT
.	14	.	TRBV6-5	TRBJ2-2	CASIQGVNTGELFF	TGTGCCAGCATACAGGGCGTGAACACCGGGGAGCTGTTTTTT
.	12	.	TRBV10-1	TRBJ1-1	CASRGGGTEAFF	TGCGCCAGCAGGGGTGGAGGGACTGAAGCTTTCTTT
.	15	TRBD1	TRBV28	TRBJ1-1	CASTKSQGARTEAFF	TGTGCCAGCACCAAGTCACAGGGGGCGCGCACTGAAGCTTTCTTT
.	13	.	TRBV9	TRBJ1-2	CASSVDGTYGYTF	TGTGCCAGCAGCGTAGATGGAACCTATGGCTACACCTTC
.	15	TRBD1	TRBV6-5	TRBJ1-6	CASSAPGQGIRPLHF	TGTGCCAGCAGCGCGCCGGGACAGGGGATACGACCCCTCCACTTT
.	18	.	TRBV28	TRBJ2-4	CASLPVKSLRLAKNIQYF	TGTGCCAGCCTACCCGTTAAGAGCCTTAGATTAGCCAAAAACATTCAGTACTTC
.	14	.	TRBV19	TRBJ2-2	CASRWDKRVGELFF	TGTGCCAGTCGCTGGGATAAGCGGGTCGGGGAGCTGTTTTTT
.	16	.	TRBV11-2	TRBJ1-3	CASSDRTEESGNTIYF	TGTGCCAGCAGCGACCGGACAGAAGAGTCTGGAAACACCATATATTTT
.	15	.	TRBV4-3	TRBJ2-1	CASSQVLSSYNEQFF	TGCGCCAGCAGCCAAGTCCTGAGCTCCTACAATGAGCAGTTCTTC
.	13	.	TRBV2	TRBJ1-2	CATGQSPNYGYTF	TGTGCCACCGGACAGTCCCCCAACTATGGCTACACCTTC
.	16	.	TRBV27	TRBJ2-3	CASSPPSGSGTDTQYF	TGTGCCAGCAGTCCACCCTCCGGTTCGGGCACAGATACGCAGTATTTT
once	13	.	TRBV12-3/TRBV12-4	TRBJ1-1	CASKLGGRAEAFF	TGTGCCTCCAAGCTTGGGGGGCGCGCTGAAGCTTTCTTT
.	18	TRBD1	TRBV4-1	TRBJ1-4	CASSPGQGRKVGGGKLFF	TGCGCCAGCAGCCCCGGACAGGGTCGGAAGGTGGGAGGTGGAAAACTGTTTTTT
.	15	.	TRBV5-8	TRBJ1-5	CASSPGGQLNQPQHF	TGTGCCAGCAGCCCTGGTGGACAGCTCAATCAGCCCCAGCATTTT
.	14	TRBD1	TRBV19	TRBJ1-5	CASRPTGASQPQHF	TGTGCCAGTAGACCCACAGGGGCAAGTCAGCCCCAGCATTTT
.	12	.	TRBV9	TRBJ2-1	CASSVPSNEQFF	TGTGCCAGCAGCGTACCCTCCAATGAGCAGTTCTTC
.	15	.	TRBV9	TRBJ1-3	CASSVAQGPGNTIYF	TGTGCCAGCAGCGTTGCCCAGGGCCCTGGAAACACCATATATTTT
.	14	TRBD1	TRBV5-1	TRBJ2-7	CASSWGTDSYEQYF	TGCGCCAGCAGCTGGGGGACAGATTCCTACGAGCAGTACTTC
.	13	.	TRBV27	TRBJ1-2	CASRPGQLGGYTF	TGTGCCAGTAGACCCGGACAATTGGGTGGCTACACCTTC
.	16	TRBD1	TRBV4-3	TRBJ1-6	CASSQDGNRGNSPLHF	TGCGCCAGCAGCCAAGATGGGAACAGGGGAAATTCACCCCTCCACTTT